These 14 T cell receptor beta chains were all obtained from the same sample, sequenced in a study of CD8 T cells in ankylosing spondylitis. Whole-study findings and limits: What seemed typical of ankylosing spondylitis blood was a TCR beta motif built from about 8 highly homologous variants.

TCRdb re-derived calls from the 5' RACE reads in MiXCR, one entry per CDR3 protein. The table lists 400,000 to 450,000 distinct CDR3 sequences, 17% of them singletons, with approximately 0.97% in the top ten. Their cognate antigens are unknown. Material: blood, either unsorted or a sorted T cell fraction (not recorded which). These receptors came from a male donor with ankylosing spondylitis.

In its sample, this clonotype was seen a few times. J is TRBJ2-2 and V is TRBV4-1; either TRBD1 or TRBD2 may supply D (5 bases each). Germline V CDR1 and CDR2: MGHRA, YSYEKL. This CDR3 comprises 21 residues. V was shortened by 1 base and J by 0 bases, with 24 bases between the two germline ends. The CDR3 protein is CASSQGGSMIPGRSNTGELFF. As DNA, the CDR3 is TGCGCCAGCAGCCAAGGGGGGTCAATGATACCGGGACGGTCGAACACCGGGGAGCTGTTTTTT.

This chain uses TRBV4-1 with TRBJ1-1, with D perhaps matching TRBD1 (5 bases). The V gene's germline CDR1 is MGHRA and CDR2 YSYEKL. This CDR3 contains 14 residues. The V end was cut by 1 base, the J end by 4 bases, with 10 bases between. Here the CDR3 reads CASSQVSGSTEAFF. The CDR3 nucleotides read TGCGCCAGCAGCCAAGTTTCAGGGAGCACTGAAGCTTTCTTT.

The chain carries TRBV12-3 or TRBV12-4 and TRBJ1-2; D unresolved. The CDR3 length is 14 residues. Trimming took 7 bases from V and 7 from J, leaving 19 bases between them. The CDR3 protein is CASTYTPGTLGYTF. The CDR3 coding sequence is TGTGCCAGCACCTATACTCCGGGAACCCTTGGCTACACCTTC.

The chain joins TRBV19 to TRBJ2-7, with 9 nucleotides matching TRBD1. Germline V CDR1 and CDR2: LNHDA, SQIVND (reference sequence). CDR3 size: 14 residues. The J segment lost 2 bases and the V segment lost 5 bases, leaving 4 bases of the junction unmatched. The DNA of the CDR3 is TGTGCCAGTAGTTCGGGACAGGGACCCTACGAGCAGTACTTC. Residues: CASSSGQGPYEQYF.

V and J are TRBV2 and TRBJ2-2; 7 bases map to TRBD2. With V trimmed by 2 bases and J by 4 bases, 4 bases remained unmatched. Germline V lookup: CDR1 SNHLY, CDR2 FYNNEI. CDR3 length: 15 amino acids. In DNA form, the CDR3 reads TGTGCCAGCAGTGAATTCGGGGGGTCCACCGGGGAGCTGTTTTTT. Translating gives CASSEFGGSTGELFF.

This chain joins TRBV20-1 and TRBJ1-1; D gene ambiguous. Germline CDR1 DFQATT, CDR2 SNEGSKA (reference sequence). V lost 3 bases and J 2 bases, leaving 10 bases between the germline ends. This CDR3 comprises 13 residues. The CDR3 spells CSASGELNTEAFF. CDR3 coding DNA: TGCAGTGCTAGTGGGGAATTAAACACTGAAGCTTTCTTT.

The chain couples TRBV6-6 to TRBJ2-3; D could derive from TRBD1 or TRBD2 (5 bases each). Deletions cut 0 bases from V and 6 bases from J, with 7 bases between. The germline CDR1 and CDR2 sequences are MNHNY and SVGAGI (reference sequence). There are 13 residues in the CDR3. CDR3 in DNA: TGTGCCAGCAGTTACTCTGAGGGGGATACGCAGTATTTT. Encoded protein: CASSYSEGDTQYF.

This chain connects TRBV6-5 to TRBJ1-2; possible D gene TRBD1, 6 bases. The ends were cut back, 0 bases at V and 6 bases at J, with 14 bases in the middle. Per the germline V gene, CDR1 is MNHEY and CDR2 is SVGAGI. The CDR3 has 15 amino acids. The CDR3 spells CASSYSQQGSNGYTF. The CDR3 DNA follows: TGTGCCAGCAGTTACTCGCAACAGGGATCTAATGGCTACACCTTC.

This clonotype was picked up a small number of times. The gene calls are TRBV20-1 and TRBJ2-1; 12 positions match TRBD1. The CDR3 consists of 14 residues. Germline CDR1 reads DFQATT; CDR2 reads SNEGSKA (reference sequence). The V and J ends lost 6 bases and 2 bases, in that order; junction bases with no gene match: 2. CDR3 protein: CSAGQGAAYNEQFF. In DNA, the CDR3 is TGCAGTGCGGGACAGGGGGCCGCCTACAATGAGCAGTTCTTC.

Only a few counts were recorded for this clonotype. This chain joins TRBV24-1 and TRBJ1-6; D is undetermined. CDR1 and CDR2 (germline): KGHDR, SFDVKD. The CDR3 sequence is 13 residues long. V was pared by 4 bases and J by 14 bases, with 14 bases between. The CDR3 loop is CATSDSTEKALHF. The CDR3 DNA reads TGTGCCACCAGTGACTCGACGGAGAAGGCCCTCCACTTT.

This clonotype has a handful of counts. This sequence joins TRBV7-6 and TRBJ2-2; no definite D call. Per the germline V gene, CDR1 is SGHVS and CDR2 is FNYEAQ. The CDR3 has 12 amino acids. V dropped 4 bases and J dropped 8 bases, with 8 bases sitting between them. The CDR3: CASSSSRGELFF. The CDR3 DNA reads TGTGCCAGCAGCTCCAGCCGAGGGGAGCTGTTTTTT.

The V and J genes are TRBV29-1 and TRBJ2-5, with D perhaps matching TRBD1 (5 bases). The V end lost 0 bases, the J end lost 1 base, and 12 bases lay between the germline ends. Per the germline V gene, CDR1 is SQVTM and CDR2 is ANQGSEA. This CDR3 is built from 15 residues. DNA for the CDR3: TGCAGCGTTGAAGATATCAGGGTACCCCAAGAGACCCAGTACTTC. This sequence encodes CSVEDIRVPQETQYF.

This chain connects TRBV6-1 to TRBJ2-1; 7 nucleotides line up with TRBD1. Germline CDR1 and CDR2: MNHNS and SASEGT. This CDR3 has 15 residues. Trimming removed 10 bases from V and 6 bases from J; junction bases left unmatched: 15. In DNA, the CDR3 is TGTGCCATAGACACAGGCACAGCAGGGGGCAATGAGCAGTTCTTC. Translated: CAIDTGTAGGNEQFF.

This chain joins TRBV20-1 and TRBJ2-1; 11 bases match TRBD2. The CDR3 length is 19 residues. Germline CDR1 DFQATT, CDR2 SNEGSKA (reference sequence). Trimming cost V 1 base and J 0 bases; bases outside gene matches: 11. CDR3 protein: CSARGPLAGGLSSYNEQFF. In nucleotides, the CDR3 is TGCAGTGCTAGAGGGCCGCTAGCGGGAGGATTAAGCTCCTACAATGAGCAGTTCTTC.